The 27 T cell receptor beta chains in this list originate from one sample, sequenced in a study of blood T cell repertoires in COVID-19. Repertoires were generated with immunoSEQ multiplex PCR, while TCRdb's copy carries only in-frame clones and drops some. The sample records 90,000 to 120,000 clones, roughly four fifths being singletons. The sample comprised peripheral blood. These receptors all come from a woman older than 75 with active or convalescent COVID-19.

V is TRBV12-3 or TRBV12-4 and J is TRBJ2-5, with D unclear. Trimming took off 0 bases at V and 3 bases at J, with 2 bases between the two ends. The CDR3 loop spans 12 amino acids. CDR3 region: CASSLAEETQYF. The DNA of the CDR3 is TGTGCCAGCAGTTTAGCCGAAGAGACCCAGTACTTC.

The gene calls are TRBV7-8 and TRBJ1-5, with 9 nucleotides matching TRBD1. V lost 5 bases and J lost 2; bases outside the gene matches: 4. CDR1 and CDR2 (germline): SGHVS, FQNEAQ. This CDR3 has 15 amino acids. CDR3 protein: CASSQRTGGNQPQHF. The CDR3 DNA sequence: TGTGCCAGCAGCCAAAGGACAGGGGGCAATCAGCCCCAGCATTTT.

This clone has ten or more counts. The chain links TRBV6-2 or TRBV6-3 to TRBJ2-3; 7 nucleotides agree with TRBD2. Germline assignment: CDR1 MNHEY and CDR2 SVGEGT. The CDR3 runs to 15 residues. The V and J ends lost 6 bases and 3 bases, in that order; junction bases with no gene match: 9. The DNA for the CDR3 is TGTGCCAGCAGCCGAACTAGCGCACGGACAGATACGCAGTATTTT. It encodes CASSRTSARTDTQYF.

Of note for this clone: Compared with germline, one end of the junction differs, possibly owing to a read error. V gene TRBV28 combines with J gene TRBJ2-7; D ambiguous. The CDR3 sequence is 13 residues long. Germline CDR1 is MDHEN and CDR2 is SYDVKM. The CDR3 sequence is CASRVGSAYGQYF. Here the CDR3 DNA reads TGTGCCAGCAGGGTCGGGTCCGCTTACGGGCAGTACTTC.

Of note for this clone: Within the sample, other DNA sequences also encode this same CDR3. The rearrangement links TRBV18 to TRBJ1-1; D not resolved. The CDR3 covers 14 residues. V lost 1 base and J 1 base, leaving 7 bases between the germline ends. Germline-derived CDR1 and CDR2 are KGHSH and LQKENI. The CDR3 region is CASSPHAENTEAFF. The CDR3 coding sequence is TGTGCCAGCTCACCACATGCGGAGAACACTGAAGCTTTCTTT.

V and J are TRBV4-3 and TRBJ2-3, with TRBD2 matching 8 bases. CDR3 length equals 17 residues. The germline CDR1 and CDR2 sequences are LGHNA and YSLEER. V was clipped by 1 base and J by 5 bases; unmatched bases: 11. CDR3 region: CASSQVLSAGVKDTQYF. The CDR3 DNA follows: TGCGCCAGCAGCCAAGTCCTGTCAGCGGGAGTAAAAGATACGCAGTATTTT.

There are many counts of this clone. The V and J genes are TRBV6-6 and TRBJ1-4, with 9 bases matching TRBD1. The CDR3 is 16 amino acids. V was clipped by 5 bases and J by 7 bases; unmatched bases: 11. The germline V gene has CDR1 MNHNY and CDR2 SVGAGI (reference sequence). This CDR3 reads CASSTGPRQGGEKLFF. CDR3 bases: TGTGCCAGCAGTACTGGTCCCCGACAGGGGGGTGAAAAACTGTTTTTT.

The chain is built from TRBV30 and TRBJ2-5, with TRBD2 matching 8 bases. The CDR3 spans 14 residues. Germline assignment: CDR1 GTSNPN and CDR2 SVGIG (reference sequence). With V trimmed by 2 bases and J by 2 bases, 4 bases remained unmatched. CDR3 coding DNA: TGTGCCTGGAGTCGAGAGCGGGGGCAAGAGACCCAGTACTTC. Its translation: CAWSRERGQETQYF.

This clone has just a few counts. The chain uses TRBV5-1 and TRBJ1-1; D is possibly TRBD1 (5 bases). The CDR3 consists of 13 residues. The V gene's germline CDR1 is SGHRS and CDR2 YFSETQ. V lost 4 bases, J lost 3 bases, and 10 bases lay in between. The CDR3 is CASSPAGDTEAFF. CDR3 nucleotide sequence: TGCGCCAGCAGCCCCGCGGGGGACACTGAAGCTTTCTTT.

The chain has TRBV13 and TRBJ2-3, with 14 positions matching TRBD2. CDR3 length equals 18 residues. Per the germline V gene, CDR1 is PRHDT and CDR2 is FYEKMQ (reference sequence). Trimming cost V 5 bases and J 0 bases; bases outside gene matches: 7. The CDR3 sequence: CASSRGLAGGRSTDTQYF. The CDR3 nucleotides are TGTGCCAGCAGCCGCGGACTAGCGGGGGGACGTAGCACAGATACGCAGTATTTT.

The J gene is TRBJ1-2, the V gene TRBV2; D not resolved. V was clipped by 3 bases and J by 6 bases, with 14 bases between them. Germline assignment: CDR1 SNHLY and CDR2 FYNNEI. This CDR3 has 14 residues. CDR3 sequence (DNA): TGTGCCAGCAGTGAGGGCAGAGGGAATAATGGCTACACCTTC. This gives the protein CASSEGRGNNGYTF.

This clone was picked up one time. The chain links TRBV27 to TRBJ1-4, with 8 bases fitting TRBD1. Germline V gene data show CDR1 as MNHEY and CDR2 as SMNVEV (reference sequence). V shed 6 bases and J 8 bases; nucleotides not matched to a gene: 8. The CDR3 has 14 residues. CDR3 nucleotides: TGTGCCAGCAGCCCCAGGGGGCCGGGAGAAAAACTGTTTTTT. The encoded protein is CASSPRGPGEKLFF.

The count of this clone is one. The genes are TRBV7-2 and TRBJ1-5; perhaps TRBD1 as D (5 bases). Trimming pared 5 bases from V and 0 bases from J, leaving 11 bases between. Germline lookup yields CDR1 SGHTA and CDR2 FQGNSA. The CDR3 has 15 residues. CDR3 residues: CASSLDRYSNQPQHF. In nucleotides, the CDR3 is TGTGCCAGCAGCCTCGACAGATATAGCAATCAGCCCCAGCATTTT.

V and J are TRBV7-3 and TRBJ2-2; TRBD1 aligns across 8 bases. The CDR3 is 13 residues long. Germline V CDR1 and CDR2: SGHTA, FQGTGA. V gave up 5 bases and J gave up 6 bases; unmatched junction bases: 2. The CDR3 DNA reads as TGTGCCAGCAGCCCAGGGGGCCCCGGGGAGCTGTTTTTT. Translating gives CASSPGGPGELFF.

This rearrangement joins TRBV7-9 to TRBJ1-3; the D is unclear. The germline gives CDR1 SEHNR, CDR2 FQNEAQ (reference sequence). Trimming took 6 bases from V and 2 from J, leaving 14 bases between them. The CDR3 runs to 15 residues. CDR3 in amino acids: CASSIGRGTGNTIYF. In nucleotides, the CDR3 is TGTGCCAGCAGTATAGGGCGGGGAACTGGAAACACCATATATTTT.

The chain uses TRBV2 and TRBJ1-2, with a possible D match to TRBD1 (5 bases). Germline V lookup: CDR1 SNHLY, CDR2 FYNNEI. The CDR3 loop spans 14 amino acids. V shed 8 bases and J shed 8 bases, with 21 bases lying between them. The CDR3, as DNA: TGTGCCAGCGGGGCCCAGGGATGGGTTAAAGGCTACACCTTC. It yields the protein CASGAQGWVKGYTF.

The chain combines TRBV7-8 with TRBJ1-2; 7 positions agree with TRBD1. Germline V gives CDR1 SGHVS, CDR2 FQNEAQ. J lost 4 bases, V lost 5 bases, and 10 bases had no gene match. The CDR3 has 15 residues. CDR3 sequence: CASSIRTGRGYGYTF. CDR3 nucleotides: TGTGCCAGCAGCATCCGGACAGGCCGGGGCTATGGCTACACCTTC. Complete variable domain (other parts from reference TRBV7-8 and TRBJ1-2): GAGVSQSPRYKVAKRGQDVALRCDPISGHVSLFWYQQALGQGPEFLTYFQNEAQLDKSGLPSDRFFAERPEGSVSTLKIQRTQQEDSAVYLCASSIRTGRGYGYTFGSGTRLTVV.

The chain links TRBV4-1 to TRBJ1-3, with 9 bases aligning to TRBD1. The CDR3 runs 18 residues. Per the germline V gene, CDR1 is MGHRA and CDR2 is YSYEKL. The V gene end was trimmed by 0 bases and the J gene end by 2 bases; junction bases not matched to a gene: 8. This chain's CDR3 is CASSQDIPRQGAGNTIYF. CDR3 bases: TGCGCCAGCAGCCAAGATATTCCCCGACAGGGGGCTGGAAACACCATATATTTT.

The chain couples TRBV7-9 to TRBJ1-2; 9 bases agree with TRBD1. CDR1 is SEHNR, CDR2 FQNEAQ, per germline (reference sequence). CDR3 length equals 13 residues. V lost 3 bases, J lost 8 bases, and 4 bases stayed unmatched. The CDR3 coding sequence is TGTGCCAGCAGCTTGGGACAGGGTAAAGGCTACACCTTC. This sequence encodes CASSLGQGKGYTF.

The chain employs TRBV15 and TRBJ1-2; unclear D gene. V was shortened by 0 bases and J by 5 bases, with 4 bases between the two germline ends. This CDR3 has 12 residues. Germline values: CDR1 LNHNV, CDR2 YYDKDF (reference sequence). The CDR3 reads CATSRDNYGYTF. CDR3 DNA: TGTGCCACCAGCAGAGATAATTATGGCTACACCTTC. The full variable domain, in which reference TRBV15 and TRBJ1-2 provide the parts outside the CDR3, is DAMVIQNPRYQVTQFGKPVTLSCSQTLNHNVMYWYQQKSSQAPKLLFHYYDKDFNNEADTPDNFQSRRPNTSFCFLDIRSPGLGDTAMYLCATSRDNYGYTFGSGTRLTVV.

This clone appeared once. J is TRBJ2-5 and V is TRBV2, with a possible D match to TRBD2 (6 bases). The CDR3 contains 12 residues. V lost 7 bases to trimming and J lost 13 bases, with 19 bases between them. Germline V gene sequence: CDR1 SNHLY, CDR2 FYNNEI. The CDR3 sequence is CASTPNGGGRYF. The CDR3 DNA reads as TGTGCCAGCACCCCAAACGGGGGAGGCCGGTACTTC.

This clone was counted many times. The chain uses TRBV28 and TRBJ1-3; D is perhaps TRBD1 (5 bases). Germline V lookup: CDR1 MDHEN, CDR2 SYDVKM. The CDR3 is 16 amino acids. V lost 10 bases, J lost 6 bases, and 25 bases lay in between. This CDR3 reads CATTPRAGAGENTIYF. The CDR3 DNA is TGTGCCACTACGCCCCGGGCAGGTGCGGGGGAAAACACCATATATTTT.

This chain joins TRBV9 and TRBJ1-4; D remains ambiguous. V lost 1 base, J lost 0 bases, and 7 bases lay in between. The length of the CDR3 is 15 residues. Per germline, CDR1 SGDLS and CDR2 YYNGEE. Written as DNA, the CDR3 is TGTGCCAGCAGCGTATCCCATTCAACTAATGAAAAACTGTTTTTT. Translated: CASSVSHSTNEKLFF.

V gene TRBV11-1 combines with J gene TRBJ1-2, with 8 bases identical to TRBD1. The junction had 4 bases not matched to a gene; V was cut back by 4 bases and J by 3 bases. The CDR3 runs to 14 residues. Germline CDR1 is SGHAT and CDR2 is FQDESV (reference sequence). In DNA, the CDR3 is TGTGCCAGCAGCTCGCAGACAGGGGACTATGGCTACACCTTC. The encoded protein is CASSSQTGDYGYTF.

The V call is TRBV7-2, the J call TRBJ2-3, with 9 bases that match TRBD2. The CDR3 consists of 15 residues. The trim removed 6 bases at V and 6 bases at J, leaving 10 bases unmatched. From germline, CDR1 is SGHTA and CDR2 FQGNSA. The CDR3 reads CASSSRLAVTDTQYF. The CDR3 bases are TGTGCCAGCAGTTCCCGACTAGCGGTTACCGATACGCAGTATTTT.

The table lists this clone with a count of one. The chain combines TRBV19 with TRBJ1-2; the match to TRBD1 covers 8 bases. Germline trimming cut 9 bases from V and 4 bases from J; bases unmatched to any gene: 4. The CDR3 consists of 12 residues. Germline values: CDR1 LNHDA, CDR2 SQIVND (reference sequence). This CDR3 is CASQGAGYGYTF. CDR3 nucleotide sequence: TGTGCCAGCCAGGGGGCTGGCTATGGCTACACCTTC.

The rearrangement uses TRBV6-2 or TRBV6-3 and TRBJ1-2, with a possible D match to TRBD1 (6 bases). This CDR3 has 14 amino acids. Trimming cost V 6 bases and J 2 bases, with 13 bases left between them. Germline V gives CDR1 MNHEY, CDR2 SVGEGT. The CDR3 nucleotides read TGTGCCAGCAGCGAACAAACAGGGAACTATGGCTACACCTTC. As protein: CASSEQTGNYGYTF.